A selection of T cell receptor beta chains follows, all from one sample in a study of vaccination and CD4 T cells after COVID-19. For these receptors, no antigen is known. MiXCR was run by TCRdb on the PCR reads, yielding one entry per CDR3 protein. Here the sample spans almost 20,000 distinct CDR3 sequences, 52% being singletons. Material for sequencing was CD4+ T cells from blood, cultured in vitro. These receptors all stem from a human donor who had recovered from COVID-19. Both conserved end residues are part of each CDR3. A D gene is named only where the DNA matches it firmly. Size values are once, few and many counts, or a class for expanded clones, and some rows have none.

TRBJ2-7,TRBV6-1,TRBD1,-,CASSPWTGREQYF,TGTGCCAGCAGCCCCTGGACAGGGAGGGAGCAGTACTTC
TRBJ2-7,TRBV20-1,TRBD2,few,CSARPRAGVSYEQYF,TGCAGTGCTAGACCGAGGGCGGGAGTCTCCTACGAGCAGTACTTC
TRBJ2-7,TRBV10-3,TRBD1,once,CAISPGTVVYEQYF,TGTGCCATCAGTCCCGGGACAGTAGTGTACGAGCAGTACTTC
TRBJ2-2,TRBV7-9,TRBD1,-,CASSLDTGGTGELFF,TGTGCCAGCAGCTTAGACACAGGGGGTACCGGGGAGCTGTTTTTT
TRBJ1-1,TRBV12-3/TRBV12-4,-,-,CASSGGRATEAFF,TGTGCCAGCAGTGGGGGACGGGCCACTGAAGCTTTCTTT
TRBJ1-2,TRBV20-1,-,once,CSARPRQDPRNYGYTF,TGCAGTGCTAGACCTAGACAGGACCCTCGAAACTATGGCTACACCTTC
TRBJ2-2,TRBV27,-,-,CASSLLSRQESGELFF,TGTGCCAGCAGTTTATTAAGTAGACAGGAGAGCGGGGAGCTGTTTTTT
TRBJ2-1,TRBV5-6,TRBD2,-,CASSSIGLAGTYNEQFF,TGTGCCAGCAGCTCCATCGGACTAGCGGGGACCTACAATGAGCAGTTCTTC
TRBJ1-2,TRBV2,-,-,CASRTSPSNYGYTF,TGTGCCAGCAGGACCAGTCCGAGCAACTATGGCTACACCTTC
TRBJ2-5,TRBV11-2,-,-,CASSLSRVQETQYF,TGTGCCAGCAGCTTATCAAGGGTACAAGAGACCCAGTACTTC
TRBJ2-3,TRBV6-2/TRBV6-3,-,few,CASSWTNTDTQYF,TGTGCCAGCAGTTGGACGAACACAGATACGCAGTATTTT
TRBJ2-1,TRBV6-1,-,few,CASSQSGARNEQFF,TGTGCCAGCAGTCAAAGCGGAGCGAGGAATGAGCAGTTCTTC
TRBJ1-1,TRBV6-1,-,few,CASSAGGGLNTEAFF,TGTGCCAGCAGCGCCGGGGGGGGACTGAACACTGAAGCTTTCTTT
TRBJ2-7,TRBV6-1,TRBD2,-,CASSPTLSGGAYEQYF,TGTGCCAGCAGTCCGACTCTTAGCGGGGGGGCCTACGAGCAGTACTTC
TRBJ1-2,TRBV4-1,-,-,CASSQARGDYGYTF,TGCGCCAGCAGCCAAGCACGGGGAGACTATGGCTACACCTTC
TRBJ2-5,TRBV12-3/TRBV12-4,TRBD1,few,CASSLGIGGDGTQYF,TGTGCCAGCAGTTTAGGCATAGGGGGCGACGGTACCCAGTACTTC
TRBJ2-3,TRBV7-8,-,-,CASSLGGLRNTDTQYF,TGTGCCAGCAGCTTAGGCGGGTTAAGGAACACAGATACGCAGTATTTT
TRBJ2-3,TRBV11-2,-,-,CASSRGPDTQYF,TGTGCCAGCAGCCGGGGCCCAGATACGCAGTATTTT
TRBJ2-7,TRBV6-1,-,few,CASSENADSYEQYF,TGTGCCAGCAGTGAAAACGCGGACTCCTACGAGCAGTACTTC